This T cell receptor beta chain was identified during a study of blood T cell repertoires in COVID-19. The table came from immunoSEQ multiplex PCR; TCRdb's copy has only in-frame clones and leaves some out. The sample holds about 380,000 clones, 88% seen once. Germline loops: CDR1 GTSNPN, CDR2 SVGIG (reference sequence). CDR3 length equals 15 residues. Between the trimmed V and J ends, which lost 1 base and 2 bases, there was a span of 13 bases. The sequence came from a woman aged 18-29 years who had recovered from COVID-19. The sequenced material came from PBMCs or T cells enriched from blood (not recorded which). The gene calls are TRBV30 and TRBJ2-3; TRBD2 might be the D (5 bases). The CDR3 is CAWSGVGSPTDTQYF. CDR3 coding DNA: TGTGCCTGGAGTGGTGTGGGGAGTCCCACAGATACGCAGTATTTT.